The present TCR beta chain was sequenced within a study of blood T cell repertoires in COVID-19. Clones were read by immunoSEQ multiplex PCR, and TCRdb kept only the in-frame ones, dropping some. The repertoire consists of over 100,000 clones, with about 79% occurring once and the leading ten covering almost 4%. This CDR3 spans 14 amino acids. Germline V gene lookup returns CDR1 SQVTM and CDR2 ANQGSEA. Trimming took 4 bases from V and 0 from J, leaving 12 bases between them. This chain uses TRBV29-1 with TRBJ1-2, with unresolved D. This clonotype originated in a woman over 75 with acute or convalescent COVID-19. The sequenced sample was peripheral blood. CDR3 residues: CSVAGLIANYGYTF. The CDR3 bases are TGCAGCGTTGCTGGACTGATAGCTAACTATGGCTACACCTTC.